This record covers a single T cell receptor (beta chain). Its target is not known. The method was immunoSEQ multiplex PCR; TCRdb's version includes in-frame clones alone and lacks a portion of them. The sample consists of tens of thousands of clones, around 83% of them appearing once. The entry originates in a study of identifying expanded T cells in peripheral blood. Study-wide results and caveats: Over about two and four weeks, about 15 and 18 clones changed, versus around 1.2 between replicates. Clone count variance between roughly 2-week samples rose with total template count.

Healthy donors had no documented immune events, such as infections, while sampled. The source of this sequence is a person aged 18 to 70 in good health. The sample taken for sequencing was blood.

The CDR3 protein is CAWSAAGTGQFF. The CDR3 DNA follows: TGTGCCTGGAGTGCTGCCGGGACAGGGCAGTTCTTC. The V gene is TRBV30, the J gene TRBJ2-1; 8 nucleotides line up with TRBD1. CDR1 and CDR2 (germline): GTSNPN, SVGIG (reference sequence). The junction had 5 bases not matched to a gene; V was cut back by 1 base and J by 12 bases. The CDR3 covers 12 residues.